This T cell receptor beta chain was obtained from a study of blood T cell repertoires in COVID-19. Profiled with immunoSEQ multiplex PCR; TCRdb holds only in-frame clones, not every one. The data show around 250,000 clones, roughly 89% seen once. CDR1 is SEHNR and CDR2 is FQNEAQ in the germline V gene (reference sequence). Trimming took off 6 bases at V and 2 bases at J, with 16 bases between the two ends. The length of the CDR3 is 15 residues. The clonotype originates from a woman aged 40 to 55 who had recovered from COVID-19. Input material: peripheral blood. The chain joins TRBV7-9 to TRBJ2-5; D perhaps matches TRBD2 (5 bases). In DNA form, the CDR3 reads TGTGCCAGCAGTCGGTCGATGAGCGGACAAGAGACCCAGTACTTC. Its translation: CASSRSMSGQETQYF.